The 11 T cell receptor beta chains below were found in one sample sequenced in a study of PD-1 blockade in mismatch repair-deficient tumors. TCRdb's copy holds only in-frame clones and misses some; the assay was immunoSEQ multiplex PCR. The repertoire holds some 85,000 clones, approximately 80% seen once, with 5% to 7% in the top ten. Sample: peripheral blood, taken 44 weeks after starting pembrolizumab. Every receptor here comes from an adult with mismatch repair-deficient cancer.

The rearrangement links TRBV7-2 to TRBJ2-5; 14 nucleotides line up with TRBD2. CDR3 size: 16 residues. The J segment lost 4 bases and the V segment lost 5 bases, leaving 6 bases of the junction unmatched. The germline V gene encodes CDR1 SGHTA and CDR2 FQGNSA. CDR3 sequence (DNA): TGTGCCAGCAGCAAAGGACTAGCGGGAGGCGGAGAGACCCAGTACTTC. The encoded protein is CASSKGLAGGGETQYF.

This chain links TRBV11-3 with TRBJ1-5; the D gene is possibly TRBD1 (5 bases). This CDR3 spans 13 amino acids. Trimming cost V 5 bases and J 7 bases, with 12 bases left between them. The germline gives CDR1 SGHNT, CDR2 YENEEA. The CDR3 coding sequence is TGTGCCAGCAGCCCCAATTGGGGCCAGCCCCAGCATTTT. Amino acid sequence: CASSPNWGQPQHF.

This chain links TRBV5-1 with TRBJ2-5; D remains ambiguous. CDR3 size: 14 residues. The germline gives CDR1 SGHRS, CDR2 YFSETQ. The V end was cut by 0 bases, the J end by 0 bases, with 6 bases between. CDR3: CASSLGTDQETQYF. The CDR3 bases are TGCGCCAGCAGCTTGGGAACAGACCAAGAGACCCAGTACTTC.

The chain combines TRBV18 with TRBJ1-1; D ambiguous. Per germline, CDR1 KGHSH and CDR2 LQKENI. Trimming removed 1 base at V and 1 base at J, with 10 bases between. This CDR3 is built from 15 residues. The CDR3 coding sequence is TGTGCCAGCTCACCACAGCTATATCGGAACACTGAAGCTTTCTTT. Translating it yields CASSPQLYRNTEAFF.

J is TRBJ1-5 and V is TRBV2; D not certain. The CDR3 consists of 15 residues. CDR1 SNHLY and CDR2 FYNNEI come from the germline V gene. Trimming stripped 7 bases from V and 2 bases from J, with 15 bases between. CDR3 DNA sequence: TGTGCCAGCACGATCGGTTTGCAGGGCAATCAGCCCCAGCATTTT. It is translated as CASTIGLQGNQPQHF.

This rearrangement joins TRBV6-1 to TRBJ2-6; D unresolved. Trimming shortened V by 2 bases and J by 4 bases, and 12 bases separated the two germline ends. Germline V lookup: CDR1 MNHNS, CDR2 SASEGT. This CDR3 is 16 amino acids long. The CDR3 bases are TGTGCCAGCAGTGAACAAGGTTCGGCCGGGGCCAACGTCCTGACTTTC. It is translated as CASSEQGSAGANVLTF.

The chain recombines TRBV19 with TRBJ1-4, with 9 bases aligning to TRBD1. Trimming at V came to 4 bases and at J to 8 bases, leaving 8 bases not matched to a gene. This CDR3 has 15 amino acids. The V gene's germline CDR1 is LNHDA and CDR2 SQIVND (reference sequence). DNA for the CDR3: TGTGCCAGTAGTACCGGGGACAGGGTAGGAGAAAAACTGTTTTTT. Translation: CASSTGDRVGEKLFF.

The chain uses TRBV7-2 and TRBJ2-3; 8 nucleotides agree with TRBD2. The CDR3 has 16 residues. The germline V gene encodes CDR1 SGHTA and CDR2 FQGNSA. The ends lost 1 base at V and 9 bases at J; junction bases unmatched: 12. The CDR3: CASSLVSAGGHPTQYF. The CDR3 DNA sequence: TGTGCCAGCAGCTTAGTATCGGCGGGAGGCCACCCAACGCAGTATTTT. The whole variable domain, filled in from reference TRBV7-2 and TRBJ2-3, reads GAGVSQSPSNKVTEKGKDVELRCDPISGHTALYWYRQSLGQGLEFLIYFQGNSAPDKSGLPSDRFSAERTGGSVSTLTIQRTQQEDSAVYLCASSLVSAGGHPTQYFGPGTRLTVL.

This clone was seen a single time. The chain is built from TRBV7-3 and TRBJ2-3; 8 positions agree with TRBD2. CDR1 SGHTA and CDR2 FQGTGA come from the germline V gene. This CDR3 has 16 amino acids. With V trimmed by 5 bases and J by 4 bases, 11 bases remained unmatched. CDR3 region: CASSLLLTGGPDTQYF. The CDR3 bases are TGTGCCAGCAGCCTCCTGTTGACGGGAGGGCCAGATACGCAGTATTTT.

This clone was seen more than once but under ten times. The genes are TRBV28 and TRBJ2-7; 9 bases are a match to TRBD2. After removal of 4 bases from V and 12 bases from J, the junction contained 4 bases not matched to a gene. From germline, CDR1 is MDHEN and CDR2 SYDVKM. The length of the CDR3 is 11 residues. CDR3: CASSWSGGWYF. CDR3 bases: TGTGCCAGCAGTTGGAGCGGGGGGTGGTACTTC.

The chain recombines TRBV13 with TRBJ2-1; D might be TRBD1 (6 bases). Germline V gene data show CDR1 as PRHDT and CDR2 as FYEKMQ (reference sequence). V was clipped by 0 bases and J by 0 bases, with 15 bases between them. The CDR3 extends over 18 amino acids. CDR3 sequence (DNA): TGTGCCAGCAGCTTAGGCCTAAGGGGGAAGAGCTCCTACAATGAGCAGTTCTTC. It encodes CASSLGLRGKSSYNEQFF.